In this sample, the clone carrying this TCR beta chain turned up a few times. Its antigen is not known. This entry comes from a study of OX40 agonist ivuxolimab in advanced cancers. Profiled with immunoSEQ multiplex PCR; TCRdb holds only in-frame clones, not every one. This sample has some 100,000 clones; about 93% occur once, and the top ten carry 0.81%. Germline CDR1 and CDR2: MNHNY and SVGAGI (reference sequence). The CDR3 runs 16 residues. After removal of 0 bases from V and 2 bases from J, the junction contained 0 bases not matched to a gene. People who had autoimmune disease history or systemic immunosuppression were excluded. Samples of blood were obtained at baseline, on cycle 4 day 1, and on cycle 7 day 1. Notes on the study in general: On average, CD8+ T cells showed a greater number of expanded clones than CD4+. The investigators did not determine what antigen specificity the expanded peripheral T cells had.

The sequence came from an adult with an advanced solid tumor such as melanoma, head and neck, liver or kidney cancer. Sequencing was performed on CD4+ or CD8+ T cells sorted from blood, taken in a trial of the OX40 agonist ivuxolimab. V and J are TRBV6-6 and TRBJ2-1; 11 bases are shared with TRBD2. CDR3 nucleotide sequence: TGTGCCAGCAGTTACTCGACTAGCGGGACCTACAATGAGCAGTTCTTC. Protein product: CASSYSTSGTYNEQFF.